This T cell receptor (beta chain) comes out of a study of CD8 T cells in ankylosing spondylitis. Study-wide points: Typical of ankylosing spondylitis blood, it appeared, was a TCR beta motif of fewer than 10 highly homologous variants.

With regard to this clonotype: Antigen: not known. Since a much larger clone is just one base distant, this may be a read error.

This CDR3 contains 14 residues. Germline V gene sequence: CDR1 SGHAT, CDR2 FQNNGV. Trimming removed 0 bases from V and 3 bases from J, with 6 bases in between. TCRdb re-called the 5' RACE reads through MiXCR, storing one row per CDR3 protein. The top ten hold approximately 1% of the sample, which has some 450,000 distinct CDR3 sequences, 17% seen once. The gene calls are TRBV11-2 and TRBJ1-5; D unresolved. The TCR comes from a male donor with ankylosing spondylitis. Material: blood, either unsorted or a sorted T cell fraction (not recorded which). The CDR3 spells CASSLDRLNQPQHF. The DNA of the CDR3 is TGTGCCAGCAGCTTAGACAGGCTCAATCAGCCCCAGCATTTT.